This T cell receptor beta chain came from a study of cytomegalovirus exposure and HLA in healthy donors (dated by TCRdb to about 2017). At the level of the whole study: In an earlier analysis of 450 to 750 of the donors, roughly 300 Gb of sequence data and some 100 million unique TCR beta sequences from roughly 190 million T cells were reported. An earlier analysis of more than 450 of the donors used high-throughput TCR beta sequencing to judge whether each TCR beta V gene segment behaved as functional or pseudogenic. Donor age, sex, ethnicity and CMV serostatus were compiled alongside the repertoire data. Rather than using new phenotypic data, the later analysis identified candidate immune exposures from TCR beta sequences and from how often those sequences occurred across donors. In a later analysis, previously published TCR beta repertoires from about 670 donors were re-analyzed and high-resolution HLA genotyping was added so that TCR occurrence patterns could be studied. HLA typing covered class I and class II loci at four-digit resolution. Besides the first cohort of approximately 710 subjects, a separate validation cohort made up of 95 to 150 different subjects was used. Among around 400 genotyped donors of the cohort, an average of roughly 230,000 unique TCR beta nucleotide sequences was sequenced per donor, of which approximately 19% were non-productive. Of the approximately 370 genotyped donors, 70% to 90% were placed in the genetic ancestry cluster associated with self-reported Caucasian donors. Using immunosequencing, the study profiled T cell repertoires from about 620 subjects and related those repertoires to cytomegalovirus serostatus. To predict cytomegalovirus infection status, the study combined high-throughput TCR immunosequencing, statistical association of individual TCRs with disease status, and machine learning. Typing coverage differed by locus: A, B, C, DRB1 and DQB1 were typed in roughly 620-640 donors, DQA1 in 500 to 550, DPA1 in 600 to 610, and DPB1 in roughly 470. Every repertoire in the discovery cohort had been generated on one and the same sequencing platform. Several DR-DQ haplotypes were treated as single units for association and clustering because of strong linkage in the cohort. The study was designed to test whether signatures of past pathogen exposure could be identified by cataloging public T cell receptors. A later genetic analysis used genome-wide SNP genotypes for 398 of the 666 donors, treating that subset as a discovery cohort. Approximately 310 gigabases of sequencing data and 78 million or so unique TCR sequences were included in an early release covering about 620 HLA-typed donors.

Study-wide findings and limitations: While some public TCRs were present in many individuals, most TCR sequences turned up only very rarely across donors. The cohort was sequenced for TCR beta chains only, and without alpha or paired-chain data the features that could be detected were limited. A total of 164 TCR beta chains were listed by the study as associated with cytomegalovirus. According to a later genetic analysis, donors in an Asian-associated ancestry cluster had fewer N-insertions in productive TCRs than the approximately 710-donor mean. A later analysis associated 15,000 or so TCR beta sequences with specific HLA alleles at a false discovery rate of 0.05. Most CMV-associated TCR beta chains appeared to be HLA-restricted in a later analysis, and the HLA associations seemed to be driven largely by CMV exposure. About 17 rarely observed V segments, including chromosome 9 orphons, were excluded from the earlier analysis of several hundred of the donors because counts were too low. In vitro tests confirmed that a few of the cytomegalovirus-associated TCR beta chains recognize cytomegalovirus antigens. In a later genetic analysis, a missense DCLRE1C variant was associated with V-gene and J-gene trimming of TCR beta chains, and the association was replicated in an independent cohort. In an earlier analysis of around 600 of the donors, most TCR beta V segments appeared in productive rearrangements about 87% or about 30% of the time, broadly matching IMGT annotations. Strong co-occurrence of HLA alleles, especially DR and DQ, made assigning TCR associations to individual alleles difficult. A cluster of highly shared sequence variants was judged likely to represent a technical artifact of the sequencing pipeline. Immune exposure information for the cohort was limited to CMV serostatus. Linkage disequilibrium might explain the correlated functional status among segregating V segments, but an unknown experimental factor could not be ruled out. In both the original and validation cohorts, the classifier was reported to diagnose cytomegalovirus status with high specificity and sensitivity. A further reported finding was that TCR beta sequences accurately predicted the HLA-A and HLA-B alleles for most subjects in the first cohort. Sequencing depth was assumed to be roughly uniform across donors in the presence/absence analyses, though that assumption may not hold. The authors suggested that the approach could potentially be extended to other disease states and immunological phenotypes. Some IMGT-functional V segments, including TRBV6-2 and TRBV6-3, could not be distinguished by the 87-base-pair reads and were therefore excluded. A later analysis found that HLA-associated TCR beta chains were more clonally expanded and had lower generation probabilities than equally common non-associated chains. Because some donors lacked HLA typing at each locus, the association tests relied only on the typed subset. According to a later analysis, TCR association rates differed among HLA loci, with DRB1 alleles showing the most associated TCRs and HLA-C alleles showing the fewest. In a later analysis, several top co-occurrence clusters were reported to appear linked to parvovirus B19, influenza, CMV and Epstein-Barr virus.

The cohort was made up of approximately 670 healthy bone marrow donors. All cohort members were sampled while nominally healthy, although unrecorded immune exposures were likely present. The donor tested CMV seropositive, placing the donor among the approximately 290 seropositive members of the cohort. A peripheral blood sample was collected from each donor, and TCR beta sequencing was performed on peripheral blood mononuclear cells. Genomic DNA extraction from the blood cell samples was performed with the Qiagen DNeasy Blood Extraction Kit. Library preparation employed the immunoSEQ multiplex PCR assay. For the multiplex PCR, a mixture combining 60 forward primers for TCR Vbeta segments and 13 reverse primers for TCR Jbeta segments was used. The CDR3 region of rearranged TCR beta genes was amplified from genomic DNA by a multiplex PCR assay. The amplified TCR beta libraries were sequenced on the Illumina HiSeq System as 87-base-pair reads. As for the authors' bioinformatics: Across the 500 to 750 repertoires, a later analysis counted 80 million or so unique TCR beta chains, roughly 11 million of which were shared by at least two donors. A nearest-neighbor algorithm error-corrected the raw reads and collapsed the reads into unique sequences, merging closely related sequences to remove PCR and sequencing errors. To assign V, D and J gene segments, CDR3 sequences were aligned to IMGT reference sequences. For a sequence to be retained, a match of at least six nucleotides was required to both a V gene segment and a J gene segment. Rearrangements were classified as productive when the CDR3 lacked stop codons and remained in frame with V and J, and all other rearrangements were classified as non-productive. Following IMGT convention, CDR3 was defined as the stretch from the second conserved V-encoded cysteine to the conserved J-encoded phenylalanine. The earlier analysis of roughly 590 of the donors excluded any sequence lacking an unambiguous match to a single V gene segment. In an earlier analysis of 587 of the donors, V segments were called functional above 56.7% productive rearrangements and were called segregating when the between-donor standard deviation exceeded 5%. A statistical classification framework was built for diagnosing cytomegalovirus status from the catalog of TCR beta chain sequences. V and J gene assignment, in a later analysis, came from comparing TCR nucleotide sequences with IMGT/GENE-DB human TR gene sequences. In a later analysis, CDR3 sequences and most-parsimonious VDJ recombination scenarios were assigned using the TCRdist pipeline. In a later analysis, each TCR beta chain was defined by its CDR3 amino acid sequence together with its V-gene family, and reads without a unique V-gene family were excluded. As a way to deal with suspected cross-contamination and a sequencing artifact, a later analysis dropped nearly 600 nucleotide sequences that were highly shared and had low generation probability. In a later analysis, a clonal expansion index was calculated for each public chain from normalized within-repertoire ranks of inferred template counts. A later analysis computed generation probabilities with a VDJ recombination model fitted to out-of-frame rearrangements, and checked the results against IGoR. Hypergeometric tests were used in a later analysis to score TCR-TCR, TCR-HLA and TCR-CMV co-occurrence, with a repertoire-size bias correction applied to the TCR pairs. False discovery rates were estimated in a later analysis by permuting HLA or CMV assignments 20 times. A later analysis grouped co-occurring TCRs with DBSCAN, adding TCRdist sequence similarity when clustering within HLA-allele-positive subsets. Repertoires with fewer than 30,000 or more than 120,000 public chains were left out of co-occurrence clustering, as were five repertoires with anomalous nucleotide sharing. The clones in this table, taken by TCRdb from immuneACCESS, are in-frame only. Not every clone is retained; where verified, under half of the shortfall comes from an unresolved V gene, and the cause of the rest is unknown. The V and J calls and clone size are taken from that table; D and trimming were inferred from the DNA. For this sample there are 150,000 to 200,000 clones; 60% to 80% appear just once. 5% to 8% of the sample goes to the ten largest clones.

Regarding this clone: The antigen it binds to is not known. Base qualities are not recorded, but no much larger clone differs from it by a single base.

CDR1 and CDR2 are read off the germline V gene as SGHAT and FQNNGV. The trim is 6 bases for V and 5 bases for J, with a gap of 11 bases between the germline ends. CDR3 length: 13 amino acids, cysteine to phenylalanine. Only CDR3 DNA is held: 39 bases, read in frame from base 1. The specimen sequenced was PBMCs. Here the chain combines TRBV11-2 and TRBJ2-1; D gene: possibly TRBD1, on 5 matching bases. The receptor was derived from a man aged 35 to 55 in good health and CMV-seropositive. The base sequence is TGTGCCAGCAGTGGCAGGGCGGACAATGAGCAGTTCTTC. Translated, it reads CASSGRADNEQFF.